Listed here is a single TCR beta chain. This receptor's antigen is unknown. Base qualities are not provided; no much larger clone lies one nucleotide away. The CDR3 regions of human TCRbeta chains were subjected to immunosequencing. Under the source paper's analysis protocol: Repertoire TCRs were checked for matches against a reference library of SARS-CoV-2-specific TCRs that had been generated using the MIRA antigen-specificity platform. Breadth was defined as the fraction of unique TCRs that were SARS-CoV-2-associated, and depth was defined as the fraction of total T cells that were SARS-CoV-2-associated. Using the MIRA data, every spike-specific TCR was mapped to the spike region that the TCR reacted to and assigned to either a CD4 or a CD8 class. Log10-transformed breadth and depth values were compared by one-way ANOVA with Sidak's multiple comparisons tests. TCRdb's version of the immuneACCESS table is confined to in-frame rearrangements and falls short of the full clone set. An unresolved V gene accounts for under half of the shortfall where checked; the remainder is of unknown origin. That table is the source of V, J and clone size, and D and trimming were worked out from the DNA. Counted in this sample were 130,000 or so clones; about 90% of them appeared once. 4% of the sample is taken by the ten largest.

The data belong to a study of T cell responses to AZD1222 COVID-19 vaccine (dated by TCRdb to about 2021). Study-level background: TCR sequencing was performed for about 250 trial participants, of whom about 200 were given two doses of AZD1222 and around 25 were given two doses of MenACWY control vaccine. Trial participants were enrolled into age subgroups of 18-55, 56-69 and 70-plus years, which contained roughly 150, 30 and 60 TCR-sequenced participants, respectively. Broad study findings and their caveats: A significant rise in spike-specific TCR breadth and depth was observed after two AZD1222 doses relative to day 0 and relative to MenACWY recipients. The vaccine-associated CD4 TCRs covered the entire spike protein, and the dominant responses fell in regions 160-218 and 743-854. Only a handful of AZD1222 recipients were SARS-CoV-2 seropositive at baseline, limiting conclusions about previously exposed vaccinees. The 56-69-year group was small, and its depth increase did not reach significance, likely because of low power. Nearly half of unique spike-specific TCRs reportedly recognized epitopes outside regions mutated in the B.1.351 and B.1.1.7 variants. Because no samples from the day 14 peak response were available, repertoires could be characterized only after the peak T cell response. Participants were mostly white British and included more females than males, and it was suggested by the authors that clonal diversity may have been underestimated.

The time point label, as the study defines it: about 28 days (+/-7) after the second vaccine dose. AZD1222 recipients whose second dose came at about 4 weeks and those whose second dose came at about 12 weeks were combined into one group, since spike-specific TCR depth and breadth did not differ between the two schedules. Vaccinee samples were obtained from the UK trials COV001 and COV002, which included a single-blind randomized controlled phase 2/3 trial of AZD1222 (ChAdOx1 nCoV-19) in healthy adults. Trial participant PBMC samples were collected at day 0 and day 28 after the second dose for TCRbeta chain sequencing. CDR3 length: 13 amino acids, cysteine to phenylalanine. Only CDR3 DNA is held: 39 bases, read in frame from base 1. Trimming costs V 4 bases and J 3 bases, and their ends lie 10 bases apart. The germline V gene gives CDR1 as SNHLY and CDR2 as FYNNEI.

This clonotype was sampled from an adult who received the AZD1222 COVID-19 vaccine. The chain links TRBV2 with TRBJ2-7, with the D gene not clear enough to name. Sequenced material: peripheral blood, taken 28 days after the second AZD1222 dose. The DNA reads TGTGCCAGCAGTGTCGGCAGACTCTACGAGCAGTACTTC. It translates as CASSVGRLYEQYF.